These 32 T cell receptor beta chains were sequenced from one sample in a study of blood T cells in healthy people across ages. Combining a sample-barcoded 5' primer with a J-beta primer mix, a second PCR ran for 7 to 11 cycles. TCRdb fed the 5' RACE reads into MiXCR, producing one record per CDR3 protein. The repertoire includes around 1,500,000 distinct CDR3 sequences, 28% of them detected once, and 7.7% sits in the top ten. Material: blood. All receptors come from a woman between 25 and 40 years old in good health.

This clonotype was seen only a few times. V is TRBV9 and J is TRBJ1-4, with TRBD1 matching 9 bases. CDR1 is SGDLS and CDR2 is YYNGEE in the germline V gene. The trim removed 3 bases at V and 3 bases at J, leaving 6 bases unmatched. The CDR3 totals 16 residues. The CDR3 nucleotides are TGTGCCAGCAGCGGTACAGGGGGCCGGCCTAATGAAAAACTGTTTTTT. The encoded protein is CASSGTGGRPNEKLFF.

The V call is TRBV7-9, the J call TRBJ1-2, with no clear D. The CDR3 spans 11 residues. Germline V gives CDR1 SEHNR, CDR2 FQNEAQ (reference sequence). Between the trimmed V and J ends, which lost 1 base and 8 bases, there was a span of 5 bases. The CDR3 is CASSLERGYTF. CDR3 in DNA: TGTGCCAGCAGCTTAGAACGAGGCTACACCTTC.

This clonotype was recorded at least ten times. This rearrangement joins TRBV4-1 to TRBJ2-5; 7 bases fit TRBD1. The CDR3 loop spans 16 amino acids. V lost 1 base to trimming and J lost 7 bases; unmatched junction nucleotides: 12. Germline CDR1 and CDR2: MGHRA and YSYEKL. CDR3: CASSQVMGQRVGTQYF. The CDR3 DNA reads TGCGCCAGCAGCCAAGTAATGGGACAGAGGGTTGGGACCCAGTACTTC.

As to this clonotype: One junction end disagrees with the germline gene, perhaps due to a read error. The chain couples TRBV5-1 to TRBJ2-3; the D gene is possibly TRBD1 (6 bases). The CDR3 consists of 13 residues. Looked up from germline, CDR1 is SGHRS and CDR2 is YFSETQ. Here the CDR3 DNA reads TGCGCCGGCAGTCAGGGGCGCACAGATACGCAGTATTTT. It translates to CAGSQGRTDTQYF.

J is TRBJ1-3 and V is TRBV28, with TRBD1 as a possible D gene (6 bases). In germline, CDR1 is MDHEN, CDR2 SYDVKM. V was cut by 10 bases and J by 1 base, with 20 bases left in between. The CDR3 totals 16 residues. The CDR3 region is CATCEGGFVSGNTIYF. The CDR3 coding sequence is TGTGCCACCTGTGAAGGGGGGTTTGTTTCTGGAAACACCATATATTTT.

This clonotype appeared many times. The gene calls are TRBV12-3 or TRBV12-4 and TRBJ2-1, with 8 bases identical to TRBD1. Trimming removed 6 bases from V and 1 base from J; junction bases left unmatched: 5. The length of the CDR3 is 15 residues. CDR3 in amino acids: CASSWTGRSYNEQFF. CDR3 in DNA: TGTGCCAGCAGCTGGACAGGGAGGTCCTACAATGAGCAGTTCTTC.

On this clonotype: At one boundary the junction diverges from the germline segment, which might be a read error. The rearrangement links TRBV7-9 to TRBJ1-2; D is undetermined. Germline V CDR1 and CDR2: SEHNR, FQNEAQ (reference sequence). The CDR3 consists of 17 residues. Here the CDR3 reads CASTSREIGWSMYGFTF. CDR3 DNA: TGTGCCAGCACCTCACGGGAGATAGGTTGGAGCATGTATGGCTTCACCTTC.

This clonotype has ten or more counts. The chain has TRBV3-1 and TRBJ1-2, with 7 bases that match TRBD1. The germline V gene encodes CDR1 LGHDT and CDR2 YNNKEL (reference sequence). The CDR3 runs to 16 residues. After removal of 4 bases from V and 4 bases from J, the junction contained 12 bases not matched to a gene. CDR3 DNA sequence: TGTGCCAGCAGCCCCAGGGGGTCCACTGCTCTCTATGGCTACACCTTC. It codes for CASSPRGSTALYGYTF.

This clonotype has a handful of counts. DNA for the CDR3: TGTGCCAGCAGTTTGGCAAGGACTAGCGGGAAGAATGAGCAGTTCTTC. Translated, it gives CASSLARTSGKNEQFF. The chain employs TRBV28 and TRBJ2-1, with TRBD2 matching 12 bases. This CDR3 is built from 16 residues. The V gene's germline CDR1 is MDHEN and CDR2 SYDVKM. The trim removed 3 bases at V and 7 bases at J, leaving 7 bases unmatched.

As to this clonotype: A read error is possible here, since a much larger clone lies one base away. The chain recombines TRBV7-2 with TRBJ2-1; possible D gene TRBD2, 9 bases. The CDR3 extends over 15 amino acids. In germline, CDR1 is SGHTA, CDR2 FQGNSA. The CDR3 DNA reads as TGTGCCAGCAGCCCTAGCGGGACAGGTTACAATGGGCAGTTCTTC. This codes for CASSPSGTGYNGQFF.

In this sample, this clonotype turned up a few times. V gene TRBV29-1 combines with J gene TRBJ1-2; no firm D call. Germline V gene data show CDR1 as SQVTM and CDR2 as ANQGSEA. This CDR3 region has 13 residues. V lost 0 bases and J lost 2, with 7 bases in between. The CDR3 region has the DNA TGCAGCGTTGAAGAGGCAGGAAACTATGGCTACACCTTC. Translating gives CSVEEAGNYGYTF.

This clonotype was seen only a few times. As DNA, the CDR3 is TGTGCCAGCAGCTTAGTCGGGGGTCGCTACAATGAGCAGTTCTTC. It specifies CASSLVGGRYNEQFF. The rearrangement joins TRBV11-3 to TRBJ2-1, with D perhaps matching TRBD2 (6 bases). The CDR3 totals 15 residues. The germline V gene has CDR1 SGHNT and CDR2 YENEEA. V lost 1 base, J lost 3 bases, and 10 bases lay in between.

Here the CDR3 reads CASRETTNPEAFF. DNA of the CDR3: TGTGCCAGCAGAGAAACCACAAACCCTGAAGCTTTCTTT. The J gene is TRBJ1-1, the V gene TRBV2; no clear D. This CDR3 comprises 13 residues. V was cut by 6 bases and J by 6 bases, with 14 bases left in between. Germline assignment: CDR1 SNHLY and CDR2 FYNNEI. The full variable domain, with the rest looked up from reference TRBV2 and TRBJ1-1, is EPEVTQTPSHQVTQMGQEVILRCVPISNHLYFYWYRQILGQKVEFLVSFYNNEISEKSEIFDDQFSVERPDGSNFTLKIRSTKLEDSAMYFCASRETTNPEAFFGQGTRLTVV.

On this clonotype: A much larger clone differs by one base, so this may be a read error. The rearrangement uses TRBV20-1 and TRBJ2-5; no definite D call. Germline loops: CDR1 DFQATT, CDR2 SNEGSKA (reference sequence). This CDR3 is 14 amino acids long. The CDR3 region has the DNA TGCAGTGCTAGAGCGAGACTGTACCAAGAGACCCTGTACTTC. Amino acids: CSARARLYQETLYF.

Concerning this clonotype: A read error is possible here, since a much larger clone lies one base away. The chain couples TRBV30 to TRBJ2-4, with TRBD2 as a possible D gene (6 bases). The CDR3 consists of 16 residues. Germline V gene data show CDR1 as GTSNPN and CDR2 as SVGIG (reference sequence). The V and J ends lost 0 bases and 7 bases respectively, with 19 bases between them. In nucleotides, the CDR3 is TGTGCCTGGAGTGTAAGCCCTTCGGGCGCGGGGAACATTCAGTACTTC. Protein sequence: CAWSVSPSGAGNIQYF.

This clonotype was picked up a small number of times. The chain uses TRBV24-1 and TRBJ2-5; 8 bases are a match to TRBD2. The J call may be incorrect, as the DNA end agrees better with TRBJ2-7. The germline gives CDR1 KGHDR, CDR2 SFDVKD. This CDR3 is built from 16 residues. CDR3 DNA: TGTGCCACCAGTGACGCTAGGCTAGCGGGTCCCTACGAGCAGTACTTC. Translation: CATSDARLAGPYEQYF.

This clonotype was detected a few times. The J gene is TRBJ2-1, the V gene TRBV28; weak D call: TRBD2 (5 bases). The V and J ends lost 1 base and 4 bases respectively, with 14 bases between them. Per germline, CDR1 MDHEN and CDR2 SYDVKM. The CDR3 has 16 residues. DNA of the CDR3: TGTGCCAGCAGTTTATCTCGGGGAAGAACTTACAATGAGCAGTTCTTC. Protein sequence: CASSLSRGRTYNEQFF.

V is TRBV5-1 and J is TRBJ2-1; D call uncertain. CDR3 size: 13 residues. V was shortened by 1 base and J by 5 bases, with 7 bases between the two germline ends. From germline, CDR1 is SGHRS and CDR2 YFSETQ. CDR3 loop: CASSLYVDNEQFF. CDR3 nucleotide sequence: TGCGCCAGCAGCTTGTATGTAGACAATGAGCAGTTCTTC.

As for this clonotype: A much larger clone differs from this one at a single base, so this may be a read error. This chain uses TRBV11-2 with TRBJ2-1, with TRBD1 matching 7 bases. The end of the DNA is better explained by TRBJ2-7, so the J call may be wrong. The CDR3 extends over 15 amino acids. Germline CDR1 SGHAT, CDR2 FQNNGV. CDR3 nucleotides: TGTGCCAGCAGCTTTCTAACGACAGGGACCAATGAGCAGTACTTC. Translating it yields CASSFLTTGTNEQYF.

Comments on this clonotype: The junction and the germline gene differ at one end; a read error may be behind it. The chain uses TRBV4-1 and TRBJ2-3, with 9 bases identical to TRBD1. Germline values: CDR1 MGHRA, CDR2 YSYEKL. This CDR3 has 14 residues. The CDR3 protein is CAISPGTGWDTQYF. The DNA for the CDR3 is TGCGCCATCAGCCCCGGGACAGGGTGGGATACGCAGTATTTT.

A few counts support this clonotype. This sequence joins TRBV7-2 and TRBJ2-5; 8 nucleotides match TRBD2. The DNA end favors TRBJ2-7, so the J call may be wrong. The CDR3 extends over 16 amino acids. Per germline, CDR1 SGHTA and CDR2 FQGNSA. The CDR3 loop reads CASSFPLLAGFSEQYF. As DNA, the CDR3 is TGTGCCAGCAGCTTTCCTCTCCTAGCGGGTTTCTCCGAGCAGTACTTC.

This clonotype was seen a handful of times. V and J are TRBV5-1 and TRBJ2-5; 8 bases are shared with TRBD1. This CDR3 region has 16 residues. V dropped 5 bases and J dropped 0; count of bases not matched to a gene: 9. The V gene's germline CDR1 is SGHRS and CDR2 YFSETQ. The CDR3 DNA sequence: TGCGCCAGCAGGGCCGGGACAGGAGTCTACCAAGAGACCCAGTACTTC. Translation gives CASRAGTGVYQETQYF.

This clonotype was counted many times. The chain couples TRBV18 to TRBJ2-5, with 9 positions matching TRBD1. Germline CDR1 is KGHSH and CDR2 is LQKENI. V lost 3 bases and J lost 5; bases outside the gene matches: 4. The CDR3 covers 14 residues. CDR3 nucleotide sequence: TGTGCCAGCTCACCGGGACAGGGTATGGAGACCCAGTACTTC. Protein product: CASSPGQGMETQYF.

The CDR3 region has the DNA TGTGCCAGCAGCCGGGCGGTTCGCTATGGCTACACCTTC. This gives the protein CASSRAVRYGYTF. The chain couples TRBV3-1 to TRBJ1-2; D is uncertain. The CDR3 is made up of 13 amino acids. Per germline, CDR1 LGHDT and CDR2 YNNKEL (reference sequence). Deletions cut 4 bases from V and 4 bases from J, with 10 bases between.

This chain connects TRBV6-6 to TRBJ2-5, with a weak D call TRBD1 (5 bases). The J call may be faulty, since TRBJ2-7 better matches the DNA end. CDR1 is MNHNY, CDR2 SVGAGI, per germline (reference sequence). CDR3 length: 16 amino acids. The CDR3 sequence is CASSRAGRRDDVEQYF. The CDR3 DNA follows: TGTGCCAGCAGCCGTGCCGGGCGCAGGGATGATGTCGAGCAGTACTTC.

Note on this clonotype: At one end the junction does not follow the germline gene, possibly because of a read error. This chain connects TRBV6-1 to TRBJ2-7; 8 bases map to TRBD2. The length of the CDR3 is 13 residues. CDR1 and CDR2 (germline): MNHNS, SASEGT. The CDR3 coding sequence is TGTACCAGCGCGACGGGGGGGTTTGGTGAGCAGTACTTC. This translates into CTSATGGFGEQYF.

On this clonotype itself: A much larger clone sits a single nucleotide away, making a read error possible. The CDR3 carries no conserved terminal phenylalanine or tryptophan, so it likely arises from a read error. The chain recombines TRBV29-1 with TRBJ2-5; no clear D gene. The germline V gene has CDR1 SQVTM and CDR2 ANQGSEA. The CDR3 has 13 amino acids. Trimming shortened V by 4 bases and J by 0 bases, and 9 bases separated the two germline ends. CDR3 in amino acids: CSVGGAYQETQYV. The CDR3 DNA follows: TGCAGCGTTGGAGGTGCCTACCAAGAGACCCAGTACGTC.

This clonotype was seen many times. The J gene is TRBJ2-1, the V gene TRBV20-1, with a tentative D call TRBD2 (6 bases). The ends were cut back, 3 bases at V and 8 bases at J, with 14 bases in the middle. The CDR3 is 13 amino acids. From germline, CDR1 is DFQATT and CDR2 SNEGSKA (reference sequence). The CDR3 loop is CSARGEVVHEQFF. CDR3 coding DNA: TGCAGTGCTAGGGGGGAGGTTGTCCATGAGCAGTTCTTC.

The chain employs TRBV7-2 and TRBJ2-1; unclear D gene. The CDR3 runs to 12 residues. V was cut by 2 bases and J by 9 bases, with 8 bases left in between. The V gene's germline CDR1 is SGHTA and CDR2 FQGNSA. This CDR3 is CASSLRVAEQFF. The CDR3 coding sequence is TGTGCCAGCAGCTTAAGGGTTGCTGAGCAGTTCTTC.

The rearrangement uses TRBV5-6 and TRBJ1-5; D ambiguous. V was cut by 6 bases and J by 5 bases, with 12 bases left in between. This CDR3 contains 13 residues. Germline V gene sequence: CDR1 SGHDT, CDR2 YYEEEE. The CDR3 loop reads CASNRKGHQPQHF. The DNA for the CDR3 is TGTGCCAGCAACCGGAAGGGCCATCAGCCCCAGCATTTT.

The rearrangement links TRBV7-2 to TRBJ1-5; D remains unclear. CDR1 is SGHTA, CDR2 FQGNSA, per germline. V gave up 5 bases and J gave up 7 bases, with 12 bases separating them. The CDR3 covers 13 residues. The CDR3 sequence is CASSVGSRQPQHF. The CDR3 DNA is TGTGCCAGCAGCGTGGGGAGCCGACAGCCCCAGCATTTT.

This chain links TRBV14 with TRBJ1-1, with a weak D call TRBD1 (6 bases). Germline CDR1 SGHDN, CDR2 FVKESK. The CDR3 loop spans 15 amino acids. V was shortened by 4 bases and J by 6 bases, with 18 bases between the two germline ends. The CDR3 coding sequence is TGTGCCAGCAGCCTTTGGACAGTCCGGTCAGCTGAAGCTTTCTTT. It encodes CASSLWTVRSAEAFF.